A single T cell receptor beta chain is shown here with its context. For the second PCR, which ran for about 7 to 11 cycles, a sample-barcoded 5' primer and a J-beta primer mix were used. A single record per CDR3 protein comes from TCRdb applying MiXCR to the 5' RACE reads. The sample consists of hundreds of thousands of distinct CDR3 sequences, about 40% of them appearing once. This specimen comes from a study of blood T cells in healthy people across ages. CDR3 length equals 14 residues. V lost 5 bases to trimming and J lost 2 bases, with 12 bases between them. In germline, CDR1 is SEHNR, CDR2 FQNEAQ (reference sequence).

The TCR was taken from a woman aged 60-70 years in good health. Input material: blood. V gene TRBV7-9 combines with J gene TRBJ1-2, with D perhaps TRBD1 (6 bases). The CDR3: CASSQADSNYGYTF. The CDR3 DNA sequence: TGTGCCAGCAGCCAGGCGGACAGCAACTATGGCTACACCTTC. The full variable domain, its missing parts supplied by reference TRBV7-9 and TRBJ1-2, is DTGVSQNPRHKITKRGQNVTFRCDPISEHNRLYWYRQTLGQGPEFLTYFQNEAQLEKSRLLSDRFSAERPKGSFSTLEIQRTEQGDSAMYLCASSQADSNYGYTFGSGTRLTVV.